One and the same sample provided the 10 T cell receptor beta chains below, sequenced in a study of OX40 agonist ivuxolimab in advanced cancers. The assay was immunoSEQ multiplex PCR, and TCRdb's table has in-frame clones only and misses some. The data hold roughly 80,000 clones, with about 93% observed a single time. The material sequenced was CD4+ or CD8+ T cells sorted from blood, taken in a trial of the OX40 agonist ivuxolimab. The receptors originated from an adult with an advanced solid tumor such as melanoma, head and neck, liver or kidney cancer.

This chain joins TRBV6-5 and TRBJ2-2; D might be TRBD1 or TRBD2, each matching 5 bases. The CDR3 is made up of 15 amino acids. CDR1 is MNHEY, CDR2 SVGAGI, per germline. The germline V and J ends were trimmed by 2 bases and 6 bases, with 13 bases remaining between them. DNA for the CDR3: TGTGCCAGCAGTTACACGGCTGGGACCCCCGGGGAGCTGTTTTTT. This sequence encodes CASSYTAGTPGELFF.

The rearrangement links TRBV27 to TRBJ2-7; TRBD2 agrees at 10 bases. The germline gives CDR1 MNHEY, CDR2 SMNVEV (reference sequence). After removal of 4 bases from V and 1 base from J, the junction contained 7 bases not matched to a gene. The CDR3 runs 16 residues. The CDR3 DNA reads TGTGCCAGCAGTTCCATGACTAGCGGGCTATCCTACGAGCAGTACTTC. It codes for CASSSMTSGLSYEQYF.

The V and J genes are TRBV7-9 and TRBJ2-7; 7 bases align to TRBD2. The CDR3 has 16 residues. Germline assignment: CDR1 SEHNR and CDR2 FQNEAQ (reference sequence). Trimming took 3 bases from V and 7 from J; bases not matched to a gene: 15. The CDR3 DNA reads TGTGCCAGCAGCTTCGGGGCAGCGGGACCTCCGGGGGAGCAGTACTTC. Its protein product is CASSFGAAGPPGEQYF.

In its sample, this clone was seen once. The chain links TRBV7-8 to TRBJ1-4, with no clear D. Trimming took off 3 bases at V and 3 bases at J, with 11 bases between the two ends. Germline-derived CDR1 and CDR2 are SGHVS and FQNEAQ. The CDR3 length is 15 residues. The CDR3 coding sequence is TGTGCCAGCAGCTTTTATCGCTTCCCTAATGAAAAACTGTTTTTT. Protein sequence: CASSFYRFPNEKLFF.

The V and J genes are TRBV15 and TRBJ1-4, with D maybe TRBD1 (5 bases). The CDR3 has 16 amino acids. With 1 base removed from V and 2 bases from J, the gap between germline ends came to 11 bases. CDR1 is LNHNV and CDR2 is YYDKDF in the germline V gene (reference sequence). CDR3 protein: CATSRAGVATNEKLFF. The CDR3 DNA is TGTGCCACCAGCAGAGCGGGGGTGGCGACTAATGAAAAACTGTTTTTT.

The rearrangement links TRBV20-1 to TRBJ1-1, with unresolved D. This CDR3 has 11 residues. CDR1 is DFQATT and CDR2 is SNEGSKA in the germline V gene (reference sequence). Deletions cut 5 bases from V and 2 bases from J, with 6 bases between. The CDR3 region is CSAALNTEAFF. The CDR3 region has the DNA TGCAGTGCTGCACTAAACACTGAAGCTTTCTTT.

The chain joins TRBV9 to TRBJ2-1, with 10 bases identical to TRBD1. This CDR3 is 19 amino acids long. Trimming removed 3 bases from V and 2 bases from J; junction bases left unmatched: 14. In germline, CDR1 is SGDLS, CDR2 YYNGEE. Here the CDR3 DNA reads TGTGCCAGCAGCGCGCCGGGACAGGGGACGCCTACTGCCTACAATGAGCAGTTCTTC. As protein: CASSAPGQGTPTAYNEQFF.

The J gene is TRBJ2-1, the V gene TRBV27; D remains unclear. Trimming pared 5 bases from V and 4 bases from J, leaving 9 bases between. The CDR3 sequence is 13 residues long. Germline assignment: CDR1 MNHEY and CDR2 SMNVEV (reference sequence). The CDR3 here is CASSLTPYNEQFF. CDR3 bases: TGTGCCAGCAGTCTGACCCCTTACAATGAGCAGTTCTTC.

The rearrangement links TRBV15 to TRBJ2-6, with D maybe TRBD1 (6 bases). The CDR3 is made up of 19 amino acids. The V end lost 2 bases, the J end lost 0 bases, and 17 bases lay between the germline ends. Germline V gene lookup returns CDR1 LNHNV and CDR2 YYDKDF (reference sequence). The CDR3 DNA reads TGTGCCACCAGCAGACCGGACAGTAGTTTTAGCTCTGGGGCCAACGTCCTGACTTTC. This translates into CATSRPDSSFSSGANVLTF.

This chain joins TRBV7-6 and TRBJ1-4, with 7 bases aligning to TRBD1. The germline gives CDR1 SGHVS, CDR2 FNYEAQ. The V and J ends lost 3 bases and 8 bases, in that order; junction bases with no gene match: 9. The CDR3 spans 15 residues. The CDR3 DNA reads TGTGCCAGCAGCTTGGAAGGGGGCGCCGGGGAAAAACTGTTTTTT. It translates to CASSLEGGAGEKLFF.